This T cell receptor (beta chain) was sequenced in a study of vaccination and CD4 T cells after COVID-19. A remark on this clonotype: Its cognate antigen is unknown.

The CDR3 runs to 13 residues. V was trimmed by 1 base and J by 3 bases, leaving 6 bases between them. Per germline, CDR1 SEHNR and CDR2 FQNEAQ (reference sequence). Treatment here: 10-day PBMC culture with coronavirus spike peptide pools or control peptides (ViraFEST assay). Negative selection was the method that isolated CD4+ T cells after more than eight days of culture. At the Johns Hopkins FTIC core, DNA taken from cultured CD4+ T cells was sequenced by way of the Oncomine TCR Beta short-read assay. TCRdb re-derived calls from the PCR reads in MiXCR, one entry per CDR3 protein. The data show roughly 12,000 distinct CDR3 sequences, roughly 69% seen once.

The sequences come from CD4+ T cells from blood, cultured in vitro, collected before SARS-CoV-2 vaccination. The clonotype originates from a human donor who had recovered from COVID-19. The chain recombines TRBV7-9 with TRBJ1-2; D is unresolved. The CDR3 nucleotides are TGTGCCAGCAGCTTAGATTCTCACTATGGCTACACCTTC. This encodes CASSLDSHYGYTF.